This TCR beta chain was retrieved from a study of T cells in Graves' hyperthyroidism and ophthalmopathy. Study overall: At initial diagnosis, before any treatment had begun, peripheral blood was obtained. Regarding the study as a whole: Most thyroid clonotypes with frequency above 0.001 were detected in blood. A median approximately 6.8 months before onset, the model predicted ophthalmopathy.

There are 16 residues in the CDR3. V lost 0 bases, J lost 3 bases, and 14 bases lay in between. Germline CDR1 and CDR2: SGDLS and YYNGEE. PBMCs were derived from about 10 ml fresh peripheral blood. What was amplified from RNA transcripts were TCR beta CDR3 regions. In the first-round RT-PCR of the TCR CDR3, the HTBI primer set was used. TCRdb independently ran MiXCR on the multiplex PCR reads; one entry per CDR3 protein. There are more than 300,000 distinct CDR3 sequences in the sample; approximately 17% occur only once, and 40% lies in the top ten. To note about this clonotype: Its matching antigen is unknown.

This chain links TRBV9 with TRBJ2-3; D is possibly TRBD2 (5 bases). This clonotype was obtained from a man younger than 35 with Graves' ophthalmopathy. Material: blood. CDR3 sequence reads: CASSVEGRTLTDTQYF. In DNA form, the CDR3 reads TGTGCCAGCAGCGTAGAAGGTAGGACTCTGACAGATACGCAGTATTTT.